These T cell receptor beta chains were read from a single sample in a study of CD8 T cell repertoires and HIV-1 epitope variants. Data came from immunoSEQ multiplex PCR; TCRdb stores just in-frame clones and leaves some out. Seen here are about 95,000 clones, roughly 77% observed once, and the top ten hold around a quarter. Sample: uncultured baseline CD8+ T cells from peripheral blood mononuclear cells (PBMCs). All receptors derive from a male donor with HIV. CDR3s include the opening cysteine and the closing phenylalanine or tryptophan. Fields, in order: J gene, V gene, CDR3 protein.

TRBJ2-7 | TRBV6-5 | CASSYGTGYEQYF
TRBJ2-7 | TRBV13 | CASSRFVGPQRGLAYSYEQYF
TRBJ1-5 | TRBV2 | CASSWTGEQPQHF
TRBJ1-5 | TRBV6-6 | CASSSRADQPQHF
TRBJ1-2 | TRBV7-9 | CASSPAGRANYGYTF
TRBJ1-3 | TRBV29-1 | CSVEVGFSGNTIYF
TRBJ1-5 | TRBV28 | CASSLVGHQRQQPQHF
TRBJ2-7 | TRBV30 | CAWWSRTGDYEQYF
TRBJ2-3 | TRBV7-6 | CASSPRLAGGSDTQYF
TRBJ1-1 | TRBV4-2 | CASSHGQNTEAFF
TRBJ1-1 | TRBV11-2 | CASSPGGGTEAFF
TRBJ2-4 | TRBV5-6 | CASSPLGQGERAKNIQYF
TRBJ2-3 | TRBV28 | CASWTTLAPTQYF
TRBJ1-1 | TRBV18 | CASSPQGGDTEAFF
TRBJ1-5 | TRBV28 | CASSLDAGYQPQHF
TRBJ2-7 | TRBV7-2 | CASSLTRSRGYEQYF
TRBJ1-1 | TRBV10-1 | CASKYNQNTEAFF
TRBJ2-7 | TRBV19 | CASSQSRMGIEQYF
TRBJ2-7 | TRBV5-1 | CASSLGLAGAMNF
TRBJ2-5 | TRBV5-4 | CASSLGTSDATQYF
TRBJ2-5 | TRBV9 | CASSVGLRAETQYF
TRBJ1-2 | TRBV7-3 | CASSLRAGLSGYTF
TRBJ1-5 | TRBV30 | CAWSATGFAGNQPQHF
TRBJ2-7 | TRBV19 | CATGAGFYEQYF
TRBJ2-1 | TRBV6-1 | CASSESPTRSHEQFF
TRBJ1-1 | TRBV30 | CAGEIGYTEAFF
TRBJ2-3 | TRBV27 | CASGPGTSGTSTDTQYF
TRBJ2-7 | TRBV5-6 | CASSLVSGGEQYF
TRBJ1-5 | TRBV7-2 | CASSLSGNQPQHF
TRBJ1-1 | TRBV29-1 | CSVARVLNTEAFF
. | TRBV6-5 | CASSGSYEQYF
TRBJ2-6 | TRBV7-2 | CASSHTGAGANVLTF
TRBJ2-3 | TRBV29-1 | CSVETGTGRTDTQYF
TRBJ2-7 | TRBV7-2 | CASSLAIRATGLNSYEQYF
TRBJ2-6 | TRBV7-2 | CASSSGRDPNSGANVLTF
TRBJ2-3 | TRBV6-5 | CASAGVRDARNTQYF
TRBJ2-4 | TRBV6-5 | CASIVAKNIQYF
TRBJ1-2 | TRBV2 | CASSGAGLEHYGYTF
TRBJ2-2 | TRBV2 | CASSEVRVGVTGELFF
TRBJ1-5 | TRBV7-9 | CASSFAGTGNQPQHF
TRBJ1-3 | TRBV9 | CASSVSRGLNTIYF
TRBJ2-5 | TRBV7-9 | CASSPDSEETQYF
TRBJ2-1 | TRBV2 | CAGSGRSYNEQFF
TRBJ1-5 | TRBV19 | CASSVGVRQPQHF
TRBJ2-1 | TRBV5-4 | CASSLVAGAFYNEQFF
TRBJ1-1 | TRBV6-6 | CASSHPQENTEAFF
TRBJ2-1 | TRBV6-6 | CASSPSPSDHNEQFF
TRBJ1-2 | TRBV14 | CASSQDIRPGDGYTF
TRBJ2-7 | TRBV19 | CASSIGQGSLYEQYF
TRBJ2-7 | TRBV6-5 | CASSYSYRGRSYEQYF
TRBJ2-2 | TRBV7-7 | CASSLEAGGPVTGELFF
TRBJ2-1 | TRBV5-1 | CASSLGDRNNEQFF
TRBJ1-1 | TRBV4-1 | CASSLTGGTEAFF
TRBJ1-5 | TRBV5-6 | CASSWGPEGQPQHF